A single sample is the source of the 26 T cell receptor beta chains below, sequenced in a study of T cells in Graves' hyperthyroidism and ophthalmopathy. Amplification yielded TCR beta CDR3 regions, with RNA transcripts as the source. A first-round RT-PCR of the TCR CDR3 used the HTBI primer set. A single record per CDR3 protein comes from TCRdb applying MiXCR to the multiplex PCR reads. The sample carries roughly 380,000 distinct CDR3 sequences, roughly 13% recorded once. Sequenced: blood. The source of these receptors is a young woman with Graves' hyperthyroidism.

This clonotype was seen ten or more times. The chain couples TRBV6-2 or TRBV6-3 to TRBJ1-5; D gene unclear. CDR3 length equals 14 residues. Germline V CDR1 and CDR2: MNHEY, SVGEGT. Trimming stripped 2 bases from V and 6 bases from J, with 11 bases between. CDR3 protein: CASSYGGSPQPQHF. In nucleotides, the CDR3 is TGTGCCAGCAGTTACGGAGGGTCCCCTCAGCCCCAGCATTTT.

On this clonotype itself: Germline is not matched at one junction end, which may reflect a read error. The chain recombines TRBV6-1 with TRBJ2-5; the D gene is possibly TRBD1 (6 bases). Germline assignment: CDR1 MNHNS and CDR2 SASEGT. This CDR3 region has 17 residues. The CDR3 loop reads CASLPFYHGTNQGTQYF. CDR3 sequence (DNA): TGTGCCAGCCTACCATTCTATCACGGGACAAACCAAGGGACCCAGTACTTC.

This clonotype has only a few counts. This chain joins TRBV2 and TRBJ1-2; D not certain. Germline V gene sequence: CDR1 SNHLY, CDR2 FYNNEI. V was clipped by 11 bases and J by 10 bases, with 11 bases between them. The CDR3 length is 9 residues. CDR3 loop: CAANGPYTF. CDR3 sequence (DNA): TGTGCCGCTAACGGTCCCTACACCTTC.

This clonotype has just a few counts. A much larger clonotype is one base distant, so this may be a read error. The chain couples TRBV12-3 or TRBV12-4 to TRBJ2-7; 14 bases are a match to TRBD2. The CDR3 spans 15 residues. CDR3 nucleotides: TGTGCCAGCAGTACCGGGACTAGCGGGAGCTACGGGCAGTACTTC. Amino acids: CASSTGTSGSYGQYF.

Of note for this clonotype: Germline is not matched at one junction end, which may reflect a read error. The chain carries TRBV12-3 or TRBV12-4 and TRBJ2-5; 11 bases align to TRBD2. The CDR3 is made up of 16 amino acids. CDR3 loop: CASRSSSGRTQEAQYF. CDR3 in DNA: TGTGCCAGCAGGAGCTCTAGCGGGAGGACACAAGAGGCCCAGTACTTC.

This clonotype came up many times. The chain uses TRBV3-1 and TRBJ2-1; 14 bases are shared with TRBD2. From germline, CDR1 is LGHDT and CDR2 YNNKEL (reference sequence). V shed 4 bases, J shed 9 bases, and the junction held 5 bases outside the gene matches. This CDR3 contains 15 residues. For the CDR3, the DNA is TGTGCCAGCAGCCCTGGACTAGCGGGAGGAAGTGAGCAGTTCTTC. It yields the protein CASSPGLAGGSEQFF.

In this sample, this clonotype turned up many times. The rearrangement joins TRBV28 to TRBJ1-2; 7 bases line up with TRBD1. V gave up 7 bases and J gave up 4 bases; unmatched junction bases: 12. Per germline, CDR1 MDHEN and CDR2 SYDVKM. This CDR3 is 15 amino acids long. CDR3 sequence (DNA): TGTGCCAGCAATGTTAAGGGGGCGCGGATCTATGGCTACACCTTC. Its protein is CASNVKGARIYGYTF.

This sequence joins TRBV11-2 and TRBJ2-1; TRBD2 might be the D (5 bases). The CDR3 extends over 16 amino acids. Trimming took off 4 bases at V and 2 bases at J, with 15 bases between the two ends. In germline, CDR1 is SGHAT, CDR2 FQNNGV. The CDR3 bases are TGTGCCAGCAGCTCCCGCCAGCGGAGCCCCTACAATGAGCAGTTCTTC. Protein product: CASSSRQRSPYNEQFF.

This clonotype was picked up many times. The genes are TRBV28 and TRBJ2-1, with 7 bases matching TRBD1. This CDR3 comprises 13 residues. The germline CDR1 and CDR2 sequences are MDHEN and SYDVKM. The V and J ends lost 6 bases and 9 bases, in that order; junction bases with no gene match: 8. The chain's CDR3 is CASRGYGTAEQFF. The CDR3 DNA is TGTGCCAGCAGGGGATATGGGACAGCTGAGCAGTTCTTC.

The chain employs TRBV6-5 and TRBJ2-7; 7 bases align to TRBD2. This CDR3 is built from 16 residues. The ends lost 1 base at V and 1 base at J; junction bases unmatched: 7. Germline assignment: CDR1 MNHEY and CDR2 SVGAGI. CDR3: CASSYWASGLSYEQYF. CDR3 bases: TGTGCCAGCAGTTACTGGGCTAGCGGCCTTTCCTACGAGCAGTACTTC.

This clonotype came up many times. The DNA for the CDR3 is TGCAGTGCCCCAACCTGGGACAGCTCCTACGAGCAGTACTTC. This sequence encodes CSAPTWDSSYEQYF. The V gene is TRBV20-1, the J gene TRBJ2-7, with TRBD1 matching 7 bases. The CDR3 has 14 amino acids. With 6 bases clipped from V and 0 bases from J, the junction kept 8 bases outside the gene matches. The V gene's germline CDR1 is DFQATT and CDR2 SNEGSKA (reference sequence).

The table lists this clonotype with a few counts. This sequence joins TRBV19 and TRBJ1-1, with D unresolved. With 3 bases removed from V and 0 bases from J, the gap between germline ends came to 11 bases. The length of the CDR3 is 15 residues. The germline V gene encodes CDR1 LNHDA and CDR2 SQIVND (reference sequence). CDR3 protein: CASSIGVELNTEAFF. The CDR3 coding sequence is TGTGCCAGTAGTATTGGGGTGGAATTGAACACTGAAGCTTTCTTT.

This clonotype has ten or more counts. The chain combines TRBV19 with TRBJ1-2; D is perhaps TRBD1 (6 bases). Per germline, CDR1 LNHDA and CDR2 SQIVND (reference sequence). V lost 6 bases, J lost 7 bases, and 24 bases lay in between. The CDR3 is made up of 16 amino acids. The CDR3 DNA reads as TGTGCCAGTAGAGCGCTTGAGGACAGAGATTTACGTGGCTACACCTTC. This gives the protein CASRALEDRDLRGYTF.

This clonotype was seen ten or more times. CDR3 in DNA: TGTGCCAGCAGCTTTCCGGAGGGCCGTGGGAATGAGCAGTTCTTC. Translating it yields CASSFPEGRGNEQFF. This chain connects TRBV7-2 to TRBJ2-1; perhaps TRBD2 as D (6 bases). CDR1 is SGHTA and CDR2 is FQGNSA in the germline V gene. The CDR3 totals 15 residues. Trimming removed 3 bases from V and 7 bases from J, with 16 bases in between. Full variable domain (missing parts from reference TRBV7-2 and TRBJ2-1): GAGVSQSPSNKVTEKGKDVELRCDPISGHTALYWYRQSLGQGLEFLIYFQGNSAPDKSGLPSDRFSAERTGGSVSTLTIQRTQQEDSAVYLCASSFPEGRGNEQFFGPGTRLTVL.

This clonotype has at least ten counts. J is TRBJ2-1 and V is TRBV7-2, with D possibly TRBD2 on 5 matching bases. Trimming took off 1 base at V and 0 bases at J, with 7 bases between the two ends. This CDR3 spans 15 amino acids. In germline, CDR1 is SGHTA, CDR2 FQGNSA. CDR3 DNA sequence: TGTGCCAGCAGCTTAGAGCGGAGCTCCTACAATGAGCAGTTCTTC. This sequence encodes CASSLERSSYNEQFF.

This clonotype was seen a few times. V usage is TRBV19 and J usage is TRBJ1-4; D ambiguous. This CDR3 has 16 amino acids. V was cut by 7 bases and J by 7 bases, with 22 bases left in between. Germline V gives CDR1 LNHDA, CDR2 SQIVND (reference sequence). The CDR3 protein is CASTLLEPAGGEKLFF. CDR3 coding DNA: TGTGCCAGTACCCTCCTCGAACCAGCGGGAGGTGAAAAACTGTTTTTT.

This clonotype was seen a handful of times. V usage is TRBV6-1 and J usage is TRBJ2-1; 7 nucleotides line up with TRBD2. Trimming removed 3 bases from V and 3 bases from J; junction bases left unmatched: 5. The CDR3 length is 15 residues. CDR1 and CDR2 from the germline V gene are MNHNS and SASEGT. The CDR3: CASSELADHYNEQFF. CDR3 in DNA: TGTGCCAGCAGTGAGCTAGCGGACCACTACAATGAGCAGTTCTTC.

This clonotype has ten or more counts. The gene calls are TRBV7-3 and TRBJ2-1; TRBD2 agrees at 7 bases. Trimming cost V 5 bases and J 5 bases; bases outside gene matches: 9. Germline V lookup: CDR1 SGHTA, CDR2 FQGTGA. The CDR3 extends over 15 amino acids. The chain's CDR3 is CASSRSGEAHNEQFF. Here the CDR3 DNA reads TGTGCCAGCAGCCGCAGCGGGGAGGCCCACAATGAGCAGTTCTTC.

The chain is built from TRBV5-1 and TRBJ1-1, with 7 bases that match TRBD1. With 6 bases clipped from V and 8 bases from J, the junction kept 4 bases outside the gene matches. The CDR3 has 11 residues. The germline V gene encodes CDR1 SGHRS and CDR2 YFSETQ. CDR3 region: CASKGQREAFF. The CDR3, as DNA: TGCGCCAGCAAGGGACAGAGAGAAGCTTTCTTT.

Many counts were recorded for this clonotype. The chain is built from TRBV9 and TRBJ2-7, with D tentatively TRBD1 or TRBD2 (7 bases each). Trimming took off 3 bases at V and 0 bases at J, with 16 bases between the two ends. This CDR3 region has 16 residues. CDR1 is SGDLS and CDR2 is YYNGEE in the germline V gene. The CDR3 DNA reads as TGTGCCAGCAGCGAGGGGGCGGGACTACACTCCTACGAGCAGTACTTC. Translation gives CASSEGAGLHSYEQYF.

This clonotype appeared many times. The chain uses TRBV7-9 and TRBJ2-1; possible D gene TRBD2, 5 bases. The germline gives CDR1 SEHNR, CDR2 FQNEAQ (reference sequence). This CDR3 has 17 amino acids. The V and J ends lost 7 bases and 7 bases respectively, with 26 bases between them. CDR3 residues: CASTDPFFLPSGNEQFF. The CDR3 nucleotides are TGTGCCAGCACCGATCCGTTTTTTCTTCCCTCGGGGAATGAGCAGTTCTTC.

This clonotype was counted at least ten times. CDR3 bases: TGTGCCAGCTCACCACGGTATGGGGGAGACACTGAAGCTTTCTTT. It codes for CASSPRYGGDTEAFF. The chain combines TRBV18 with TRBJ1-1; a possible D gene is TRBD1 (5 bases). The germline V gene has CDR1 KGHSH and CDR2 LQKENI. V lost 1 base to trimming and J lost 3 bases, with 12 bases between them. There are 15 residues in the CDR3. Full variable domain (rest looked up from reference TRBV18 and TRBJ1-1): NAGVMQNPRHLVRRRGQEARLRCSPMKGHSHVYWYRQLPEEGLKFMVYLQKENIIDESGMPKERFSAEFPKEGPSILRIQQVVRGDSAAYFCASSPRYGGDTEAFFGQGTRLTVV.

This clonotype was found many times. CDR3 sequence (DNA): TGTGCCTGGAGTGTTGAGACAGGGGCCGCTGAAGCTTTCTTT. It yields the protein CAWSVETGAAEAFF. This chain joins TRBV30 and TRBJ1-1; 8 bases are a match to TRBD1. The CDR3 is 14 amino acids. Per germline, CDR1 GTSNPN and CDR2 SVGIG (reference sequence). V shed 0 bases and J 6 bases; nucleotides not matched to a gene: 6.

This clonotype has more than one count but fewer than ten. The J gene is TRBJ1-1, the V gene TRBV9; D is uncertain. The CDR3 loop spans 14 amino acids. CDR1 SGDLS and CDR2 YYNGEE come from the germline V gene. Trimming cost V 0 bases and J 1 base, with 7 bases left between them. For the CDR3, the DNA is TGTGCCAGCAGCGTAGGCCGTAGGAACACTGAAGCTTTCTTT. This codes for CASSVGRRNTEAFF.

This clonotype was detected ten times or more. V usage is TRBV12-5 and J usage is TRBJ2-5; D perhaps matches TRBD2 (5 bases). The ends were cut back, 6 bases at V and 5 bases at J, with 13 bases in the middle. The germline V gene encodes CDR1 LGHNT and CDR2 FRNRAP. This CDR3 has 13 amino acids. DNA for the CDR3: TGTGCTAGTGGCGAAGGGAGTGTGGAGACCCAGTACTTC. Protein: CASGEGSVETQYF.

This clonotype was counted a single time. The gene calls are TRBV19 and TRBJ1-1; D gene uncertain. V lost 0 bases and J 1 base, leaving 9 bases between the germline ends. The CDR3 totals 15 residues. Germline CDR1 and CDR2: LNHDA and SQIVND (reference sequence). The CDR3 DNA sequence: TGTGCCAGTAGTATAGAATCGCGGGGGAACACTGAAGCTTTCTTT. Encoded protein: CASSIESRGNTEAFF.